The 12 T cell receptor beta chains listed next were all sequenced from one sample in a study of radiotherapy plus CTLA-4 blockade in lung cancer. Sequencing was performed with immunoSEQ multiplex PCR; in TCRdb, only in-frame clones are kept and a portion is missing. The top ten clones hold approximately 30% of a sample with about 49,000 clones, roughly 84% of them seen once. The material was peripheral blood, obtained from a patient treated with radiotherapy plus ipilimumab. All receptors come from a human donor with non-small cell lung cancer whose response to radiotherapy plus ipilimumab could not be evaluated.

The chain joins TRBV30 to TRBJ2-5, with TRBD1 matching 9 bases. CDR3 size: 15 residues. The germline V gene encodes CDR1 GTSNPN and CDR2 SVGIG (reference sequence). Losses at the gene ends were 2 bases for V and 5 bases for J; bases not matched to a gene: 9. The CDR3 here is CAWSLTGTGRETQYF. The CDR3 DNA reads TGTGCCTGGAGTCTCACCGGGACAGGGAGGGAGACCCAGTACTTC.

The genes are TRBV5-1 and TRBJ2-6; possible D gene TRBD2, 5 bases. Germline CDR1 reads SGHRS; CDR2 reads YFSETQ. The CDR3 sequence is 17 residues long. With 4 bases removed from V and 0 bases from J, the gap between germline ends came to 14 bases. The CDR3 DNA reads TGCGCCAGCAGCCCTGCGACGGGGAGCTCTGGGGCCAACGTCCTGACTTTC. Translation gives CASSPATGSSGANVLTF.

The chain links TRBV7-8 to TRBJ1-5, with TRBD1 identical over 9 bases. This CDR3 has 14 residues. Germline V CDR1 and CDR2: SGHVS, FQNEAQ. V dropped 5 bases and J dropped 5; count of bases not matched to a gene: 4. CDR3 nucleotide sequence: TGTGCCAGCAGCCAGGGACAGGGTGATCAGCCCCAGCATTTT. Amino acids: CASSQGQGDQPQHF.

The chain links TRBV19 to TRBJ1-4, with a possible D match to TRBD1 (5 bases). This CDR3 region has 15 residues. CDR1 is LNHDA, CDR2 SQIVND, per germline (reference sequence). The ends were cut back, 6 bases at V and 6 bases at J, with 17 bases in the middle. CDR3 in amino acids: CASSSTDRTDEKLFF. The CDR3 bases are TGTGCCAGTAGCTCAACTGACAGAACGGATGAAAAACTGTTTTTT.

V is TRBV9 and J is TRBJ2-7; tentatively, D is TRBD2 (5 bases). Germline CDR1 SGDLS, CDR2 YYNGEE. V gave up 0 bases and J gave up 0 bases, with 10 bases separating them. The CDR3 is 15 amino acids. Written as DNA, the CDR3 is TGTGCCAGCAGCGTAGGAGGCGGGTTCTCCTACGAGCAGTACTTC. This encodes CASSVGGGFSYEQYF.

The chain carries TRBV28 and TRBJ2-7; D may be TRBD1 (6 bases). Germline CDR1 is MDHEN and CDR2 is SYDVKM. The CDR3 is 16 amino acids. V was trimmed by 6 bases and J by 0 bases, leaving 18 bases between them. The CDR3: CASSQTGARGSYEQYF. CDR3 sequence (DNA): TGTGCCAGCAGCCAGACAGGTGCGAGGGGCTCCTACGAGCAGTACTTC.

The genes are TRBV7-9 and TRBJ2-3; 7 positions agree with TRBD2. The trim removed 6 bases at V and 9 bases at J, leaving 6 bases unmatched. CDR3 length equals 12 residues. Germline V gene data show CDR1 as SEHNR and CDR2 as FQNEAQ (reference sequence). CDR3 nucleotides: TGTGCCAGCAGGGGGGGGGTAAGGACGCAGTATTTT. It yields the protein CASRGGVRTQYF.

The chain uses TRBV6-6 and TRBJ1-2; perhaps TRBD1 as D (6 bases). In germline, CDR1 is MNHNY, CDR2 SVGAGI (reference sequence). This CDR3 contains 15 residues. V dropped 2 bases and J dropped 6 bases, with 16 bases sitting between them. CDR3 region: CASSYGAGELDGYTF. For the CDR3, the DNA is TGTGCCAGCAGTTACGGGGCAGGGGAATTAGATGGCTACACCTTC.

The rearrangement uses TRBV29-1 and TRBJ1-2; the D is unclear. The V gene lost 1 base and the J gene lost 5 bases, with 5 bases spanning the gap. CDR1 and CDR2 (germline): SQVTM, ANQGSEA. The CDR3 sequence is 11 residues long. DNA for the CDR3: TGCAGCGTTGAAGGGCGGTATGGCTACACCTTC. As protein: CSVEGRYGYTF.

The chain joins TRBV5-4 to TRBJ2-6; a possible D gene is TRBD1 (5 bases). The germline V gene encodes CDR1 SGHNT and CDR2 YYREEE (reference sequence). Trimming removed 2 bases from V and 1 base from J, with 7 bases in between. The CDR3 length is 15 residues. CDR3 sequence (DNA): TGTGCCAGCAGCTTACCAGGGTCTGGGGCCAACGTCCTGACTTTC. Protein: CASSLPGSGANVLTF.

The J gene is TRBJ1-1, the V gene TRBV6-5; D uncertain. V lost 0 bases, J lost 7 bases, and 9 bases lay in between. This CDR3 has 13 residues. The germline gives CDR1 MNHEY, CDR2 SVGAGI. The chain's CDR3 is CASSYSGTLEAFF. DNA of the CDR3: TGTGCCAGCAGTTACTCGGGCACTCTTGAAGCTTTCTTT.

In this sample, this clone turned up a few times. V and J are TRBV13 and TRBJ2-3, with 7 bases fitting TRBD1. CDR1 PRHDT and CDR2 FYEKMQ come from the germline V gene (reference sequence). CDR3 length: 18 amino acids. The V segment lost 5 bases and the J segment 2 bases; nucleotides outside the gene matches: 16. This CDR3 is CASSRFRGQKGLTDTQYF. CDR3 DNA sequence: TGTGCCAGCAGCCGTTTTAGGGGACAGAAAGGGCTCACAGATACGCAGTATTTT. The complete variable domain, with remaining parts taken from reference TRBV13 and TRBJ2-3, reads AAGVIQSPRHLIKEKRETATLKCYPIPRHDTVYWYQQGPGQDPQFLISFYEKMQSDKGSIPDRFSAQQFSDYHSELNMSSLELGDSALYFCASSRFRGQKGLTDTQYFGPGTRLTVL.